Listed below are T cell receptor beta chains from one sample, sequenced in a study of response to subunit inactivated influenza vaccine. Each CDR3 protein is one row after TCRdb ran MiXCR on the RT-PCR reads. This table has under 800,000 distinct CDR3 sequences, approximately 15% appearing once. Sequencing used PBMCs from blood, obtained 14 to 15 days before vaccination. These receptors all stem from a man aged 45-65 years who received an inactivated influenza vaccine. Both conserved end residues are part of each CDR3. The D gene is left open where the match is weak. Expanded clones are given a class, and other clones once, few, many or no size at all.

abundance,j_gene,d_gene,v_gene,CDR3aa,CDR3nt
.,TRBJ2-3,TRBD1,TRBV7-2,CASSFAGTAQSDTQYF,TGTGCCAGCAGCTTCGCCGGGACAGCCCAGTCGGATACGCAGTATTTT
.,TRBJ1-1,.,TRBV15,CATSRGSLNTEAFF,TGTGCCACCAGCAGGGGCAGCCTGAACACTGAAGCTTTCTTT
.,TRBJ2-6,.,TRBV7-2,CASSPRNSGANVLTF,TGTGCCAGCAGCCCGCGGAATTCCGGGGCCAACGTCCTGACTTTC
.,TRBJ1-1,TRBD1,TRBV20-1,CSAPRDRGPGRNTEAFF,TGCAGTGCCCCCCGGGACAGGGGTCCCGGGAGGAACACTGAAGCTTTCTTT
.,TRBJ2-3,.,TRBV4-1,CASSHRRGARTDTQYF,TGCGCCAGCAGCCACCGTCGGGGGGCTCGCACAGATACGCAGTATTTT
few,TRBJ2-7,.,TRBV2,CASSEARGIGPYEQYF,TGTGCCAGCAGTGAAGCGAGAGGGATCGGACCCTACGAGCAGTACTTC
.,TRBJ2-7,TRBD2,TRBV7-2,CASSPRTSGGVEQYF,TGTGCCAGCAGCCCGCGGACTAGCGGGGGTGTCGAGCAGTACTTC
many,TRBJ2-1,TRBD2,TRBV7-9,CASSPPSGAIHNEQFF,TGTGCCAGCAGCCCCCCAAGCGGGGCCATTCACAATGAGCAGTTCTTC
few,TRBJ1-2,.,TRBV12-3/TRBV12-4,CASTGGDYGYTF,TGTGCCAGCACCGGGGGTGACTATGGCTACACCTTC
.,TRBJ2-3,.,TRBV20-1,CSARDDGRNTQYF,TGCAGTGCTAGAGATGACGGGCGGAATACGCAGTATTTT
many,TRBJ2-1,TRBD2,TRBV20-1,CSARTSLAGDEQFF,TGCAGTGCTCGAACATCACTAGCGGGAGATGAGCAGTTCTTC
.,TRBJ2-7,.,TRBV30,CAWKGSYEQYF,TGTGCCTGGAAAGGCTCCTACGAGCAGTACTTC
.,TRBJ2-3,.,TRBV5-5,CASSASVGGPGTDTQYF,TGTGCCAGCAGCGCCTCGGTGGGGGGGCCCGGCACAGATACGCAGTATTTT
few,TRBJ2-7,.,TRBV6-1,CAGTQDSSYEQYF,TGTGCCGGGACCCAGGACAGCTCCTACGAGCAGTACTTC
.,TRBJ2-5,TRBD2,TRBV12-3/TRBV12-4,CASAPSGGVETQYF,TGTGCCAGCGCCCCTAGCGGGGGCGTAGAGACCCAGTACTTC
.,TRBJ2-3,.,TRBV20-1,CSAAGTLSPDTQYF,TGCAGTGCCGCCGGGACCTTGAGCCCAGATACGCAGTATTTT
few,TRBJ2-1,.,TRBV30,CAWSLGVVGQDEQFF,TGTGCCTGGAGTTTGGGGGTTGTGGGGCAGGATGAGCAGTTCTTC
.,TRBJ2-3,.,TRBV7-2,CASSLSVRTDTQYF,TGTGCCAGCAGCCTCTCCGTCCGCACAGATACGCAGTATTTT
.,TRBJ2-5,.,TRBV12-3/TRBV12-4,CASSRTGLQETQYF,TGTGCCAGCAGTCGAACAGGCCTCCAAGAGACCCAGTACTTC
few,TRBJ2-3,TRBD2,TRBV7-3,CASSLTGTSGRTDTQYF,TGTGCCAGCAGCTTAACAGGGACTAGCGGGAGGACAGATACGCAGTATTTT
.,TRBJ2-3,.,TRBV7-2,CASSLVARTDTQYF,TGTGCCAGCAGCTTAGTGGCGAGAACAGATACGCAGTATTTT
once,TRBJ1-5,.,TRBV20-1,CSATRRTSRGNQPQHF,TGCAGTGCTACCCGCCGGACAAGTAGGGGCAATCAGCCCCAGCATTTT
.,TRBJ2-1,.,TRBV27,CASRQGGLVNEQFF,TGTGCCAGCAGGCAGGGGGGGCTCGTTAATGAGCAGTTCTTC
.,TRBJ2-1,.,TRBV29-1,CSVEDGGMATSYNEQFF,TGCAGCGTTGAAGATGGGGGAATGGCGACATCCTACAATGAGCAGTTCTTC
few,TRBJ2-3,TRBD2,TRBV3-1,CASSHSWREVSDTQYF,TGTGCCAGCAGCCATTCCTGGCGGGAGGTCTCAGATACGCAGTATTTT
few,TRBJ2-2,TRBD2,TRBV7-2,CASSLGAAGGVTGELFF,TGTGCCAGCAGCTTAGGAGCAGCGGGAGGTGTTACCGGGGAGCTGTTTTTT
.,TRBJ1-4,TRBD1,TRBV5-6,CASSPWTGATNEKLFF,TGTGCCAGCAGCCCCTGGACAGGGGCAACTAATGAAAAACTGTTTTTT
.,TRBJ1-4,.,TRBV12-3/TRBV12-4,CASSFRATNEKLFF,TGTGCCAGCAGTTTCCGAGCAACTAATGAAAAACTGTTTTTT
few,TRBJ2-2,TRBD2,TRBV4-2,CASSQGLAGSNTGELFF,TGTGCCAGCAGCCAAGGACTAGCGGGATCGAACACCGGGGAGCTGTTTTTT
.,TRBJ2-2,.,TRBV20-1,CSASGFNTGELFF,TGCAGTGCTTCCGGGTTCAACACCGGGGAGCTGTTTTTT
few,TRBJ2-3,.,TRBV6-5,CASSYLVSTDTQYF,TGTGCCAGCAGTTACCTAGTAAGCACAGATACGCAGTATTTT
.,TRBJ2-7,.,TRBV12-3/TRBV12-4,CASSRDRSTYEQYF,TGTGCCAGCAGCCGTGACAGGTCGACTTACGAGCAGTACTTC
few,TRBJ2-2,TRBD1,TRBV18,CASSPQRTGVTGELFF,TGTGCCAGCTCACCACAGCGGACAGGAGTCACCGGGGAGCTGTTTTTT
few,TRBJ2-1,.,TRBV28,CASSTTSAASSYNEQFF,TGTGCCAGCAGCACAACTTCAGCGGCGAGCTCCTACAATGAGCAGTTCTTC
few,TRBJ2-1,.,TRBV12-3/TRBV12-4,CASSTTGSPDEQFF,TGTGCCAGCAGCACTACTGGTAGCCCCGATGAGCAGTTCTTC
many,TRBJ1-1,.,TRBV20-1,CSARSGGGVKAFF,TGCAGTGCTAGATCAGGTGGTGGGGTGAAAGCTTTCTTT
few,TRBJ1-5,.,TRBV20-1,CSARSGAPNQPQHF,TGCAGTGCTAGATCAGGGGCCCCTAATCAGCCCCAGCATTTT
many,TRBJ2-4,.,TRBV28,CASSLGGYGNIQYF,TGTGCCAGCAGTTTAGGGGGGTACGGAAACATTCAGTACTTC
.,TRBJ2-7,TRBD2,TRBV4-3,CASSREVGLAGVSSYEQYF,TGCGCCAGCAGCCGAGAGGTCGGACTAGCGGGGGTTAGCTCCTACGAGCAGTACTTC
few,TRBJ2-6,TRBD1,TRBV27,CASRGDRSSGANVLTF,TGTGCCAGCAGGGGGGACAGGAGCTCTGGGGCCAACGTCCTGACTTTC
few,TRBJ2-7,.,TRBV12-3/TRBV12-4,CASSLAFGGGLEQYF,TGTGCCAGCAGCCTAGCGTTCGGGGGAGGTCTCGAGCAGTACTTC
.,TRBJ1-1,.,TRBV28,CASSWGRANTEAFF,TGTGCCAGCAGTTGGGGACGTGCGAACACTGAAGCTTTCTTT
few,TRBJ2-1,TRBD2,TRBV11-2,CASSLSPGGTSSYNEQFF,TGTGCCAGCAGCTTATCTCCGGGCGGGACTAGTAGCTACAATGAGCAGTTCTTC
.,TRBJ2-3,.,TRBV28,CASSLLLGASTDTQYF,TGTGCCAGCAGTTTATTACTGGGGGCTAGCACAGATACGCAGTATTTT
few,TRBJ1-3,.,TRBV6-2/TRBV6-3,CASSYSWRNWNTIYF,TGTGCCAGCAGTTACTCGTGGCGCAATTGGAACACCATATATTTT